In its sample, the clone carrying this T cell receptor beta chain was seen many times. Its antigen is still unknown. Library preparation (for TCRbeta) was performed with unique molecular identifiers. Each CDR3 protein gets one entry after TCRdb re-called the PCR reads with MiXCR. The table shows 70,000 or so distinct CDR3 sequences, with about a tenth occurring only once. The sample comes from a study of T-cell reconstitution after alpha-beta-depleted transplantation in children. Regarding the study as a whole: Where alpha-beta T cells came from about two months after transplant was reportedly several hundred expanded graft clones. Some patients showed high day-60 TCRbeta diversity, which derived from surviving recipient T cells and thymic progenitors. It was newly produced T cells that mostly accounted for T-cell counts and diversity one year after transplant.

The germline gives CDR1 MNHEY, CDR2 SVGAGI. The junction had 5 bases not matched to a gene; V was cut back by 1 base and J by 5 bases. The CDR3 extends over 15 amino acids. The chain is built from TRBV6-5 and TRBJ2-5; the match to TRBD2 covers 9 bases. The sequence was obtained from a boy aged 10-17 years with acute myeloid leukemia, due to receive a stem cell transplant. The sample here was PBMCs, taken before TCRalphabeta/CD19-depleted stem cell transplant. The CDR3 spells CASSYYSGRGETQYF. In nucleotides, the CDR3 is TGTGCCAGCAGTTACTATAGCGGGAGAGGGGAGACCCAGTACTTC.